These 26 T cell receptor beta chains were all obtained from the same sample, sequenced in a study of molecular identifiers for immune sequencing clone quantification. TCRdb reanalysed the PCR reads using MiXCR and keeps one entry per CDR3 protein. Of about 320,000 distinct CDR3 sequences listed, around a fifth are singletons. Source material: naive CD8+ T cells from blood, with Jurkat cell RNA spiked in. The subset here: FACS-sorted CD8+CD4-CCR7+CD45RA+ naive T cells. The receptors were sampled from a human donor in good health. Some libraries in this study had Jurkat cell RNA spiked in.

This clonotype appeared many times. The chain joins TRBV6-5 to TRBJ1-1; TRBD1 might be the D (6 bases). CDR1 is MNHEY and CDR2 is SVGAGI in the germline V gene. The CDR3 extends over 17 amino acids. Trimming removed 2 bases from V and 0 bases from J, with 16 bases in between. Here the CDR3 reads CASSYRSRGLMNTEAFF. The CDR3 region has the DNA TGTGCCAGCAGTTACCGTTCCAGGGGCCTCATGAACACTGAAGCTTTCTTT.

This clonotype was recorded at least ten times. V is TRBV6-2 or TRBV6-3 and J is TRBJ1-1; TRBD1 agrees at 9 bases. This CDR3 comprises 16 residues. Unmatched junction bases numbered 5, after V lost 1 base and J lost 2 bases. The germline V gene encodes CDR1 MNHEY and CDR2 SVGEGT. CDR3 amino acids: CASSYYPGQGNTEAFF. The CDR3 DNA reads as TGTGCCAGCAGTTACTATCCGGGACAGGGAAACACTGAAGCTTTCTTT.

This clonotype appeared once. The chain combines TRBV9 with TRBJ2-3, with 9 bases matching TRBD1. This CDR3 region has 18 residues. Germline CDR1 SGDLS, CDR2 YYNGEE. J gave up 4 bases and V 1 base, and 13 bases lay outside the gene matches. CDR3 bases: TGTGCCAGCAGCGTAAGGAGTGATGTAACAGGGGGCGCAGATACGCAGTATTTT. Translation: CASSVRSDVTGGADTQYF.

The genes are TRBV18 and TRBJ1-4; 7 bases line up with TRBD1. Per the germline V gene, CDR1 is KGHSH and CDR2 is LQKENI. The CDR3 is 16 residues long. V was pared by 5 bases and J by 0 bases, with 6 bases of the junction left unmatched. The CDR3 DNA is TGTGCCAGCTCAATACAGGGGTTCGCAACTAATGAAAAACTGTTTTTT. Translated: CASSIQGFATNEKLFF.

This clonotype was seen ten or more times. The chain couples TRBV12-3 or TRBV12-4 to TRBJ2-5, with 8 bases matching TRBD1. J lost 2 bases, V lost 5 bases, and 4 bases had no gene match. The CDR3 contains 14 residues. The CDR3 protein is CASSLRQGQETQYF. The CDR3 nucleotides are TGTGCCAGCAGTCTCAGACAGGGGCAAGAGACCCAGTACTTC.

This clonotype was seen at least ten times. The chain has TRBV10-2 and TRBJ2-3, with 11 nucleotides matching TRBD2. V was pared by 8 bases and J by 4 bases, with 5 bases of the junction left unmatched. In germline, CDR1 is WSHSY, CDR2 SAAADI. The CDR3 consists of 14 residues. The CDR3 loop is CASGASGGSDTQYF. For the CDR3, the DNA is TGCGCCAGCGGTGCTAGCGGGGGGTCAGATACGCAGTATTTT.

This clonotype appeared many times. This sequence joins TRBV2 and TRBJ1-3; 8 positions match TRBD1. The V and J ends lost 5 bases and 0 bases, in that order; junction bases with no gene match: 6. The CDR3 runs to 16 residues. From germline, CDR1 is SNHLY and CDR2 FYNNEI. This CDR3 is CASSPTGASSGNTIYF. DNA of the CDR3: TGTGCCAGCAGTCCGACAGGGGCAAGCTCTGGAAACACCATATATTTT.

Points on this clonotype: A single base separates this from a much larger clone, so it may be a read error. This sequence joins TRBV5-6 and TRBJ1-5; 9 bases fit TRBD1. The V segment lost 7 bases and the J segment 5 bases; nucleotides outside the gene matches: 10. This CDR3 has 15 residues. Germline CDR1 and CDR2: SGHDT and YYEEEE. CDR3 sequence reads: CASGPGTGHDQPQHF. CDR3 in DNA: TGTGCCAGCGGCCCTGGGACAGGGCACGATCAGCCCCAGCATTTT.

This clonotype was seen many times. The chain recombines TRBV7-9 with TRBJ2-7; 9 nucleotides align to TRBD2. V shed 5 bases, J shed 6 bases, and the junction held 5 bases outside the gene matches. Germline CDR1 SEHNR, CDR2 FQNEAQ (reference sequence). The CDR3 loop spans 13 amino acids. The CDR3 sequence is CASSASGVFEQYF. The CDR3 DNA reads as TGTGCCAGCAGCGCTAGCGGGGTCTTCGAGCAGTACTTC.

This clonotype was found once. The CDR3 does not end in the conserved phenylalanine or tryptophan, so this is likely a read error. The rearrangement joins TRBV19 to TRBJ2-3, with 7 bases aligning to TRBD1. The junction had 7 bases not matched to a gene; V was cut back by 5 bases and J by 5 bases. Germline-derived CDR1 and CDR2 are LNHDA and SQIVND (reference sequence). This CDR3 is 14 amino acids long. The CDR3 DNA follows: TGTGCCAGTAGTCCCATGACAGGGCGAGATACGCAGTATTCT. It encodes CASSPMTGRDTQYS.

This clonotype was counted many times. CDR3 sequence reads: CASSEGPIGSYEQFF. The CDR3 nucleotides read TGTGCCAGCAGTGAGGGCCCTATTGGTAGCTATGAGCAGTTCTTC. This chain uses TRBV2 with TRBJ2-1; no definite D call. Between the trimmed V and J ends, which lost 3 bases and 8 bases, there was a span of 17 bases. This CDR3 contains 15 residues. Per germline, CDR1 SNHLY and CDR2 FYNNEI.

In this sample, this clonotype turned up a few times. The chain links TRBV6-5 to TRBJ2-7; maybe TRBD1 (5 bases). V gave up 10 bases and J gave up 2 bases, with 18 bases separating them. Germline-derived CDR1 and CDR2 are MNHEY and SVGAGI. The CDR3 is made up of 14 amino acids. The CDR3 region has the DNA TGTGCCACAGGGCTGGCAGGGATCACCTACGAGCAGTACTTC. Protein sequence: CATGLAGITYEQYF.

In this sample, this clonotype turned up many times. The chain has TRBV27 and TRBJ2-7; D is unclear. The CDR3 spans 16 residues. V lost 2 bases, J lost 2 bases, and 16 bases lay in between. Germline lookup yields CDR1 MNHEY and CDR2 SMNVEV (reference sequence). The CDR3 loop is CASSLTYLSPPYEQYF. The CDR3 DNA reads TGTGCCAGCAGTTTAACCTACCTTAGCCCTCCCTACGAGCAGTACTTC.

This clonotype was picked up many times. The V call is TRBV7-6, the J call TRBJ2-2, with a possible D match to TRBD2 (5 bases). The CDR3 spans 14 residues. V gave up 6 bases and J gave up 3 bases, with 11 bases separating them. CDR1 and CDR2 from the germline V gene are SGHVS and FNYEAQ. Here the CDR3 reads CASSGSRDTGELFF. The CDR3 DNA sequence: TGTGCCAGCAGTGGGAGTCGGGACACCGGGGAGCTGTTTTTT.

A few counts support this clonotype. The chain has TRBV10-3 and TRBJ2-1; perhaps TRBD2 as D (5 bases). Per germline, CDR1 ENHRY and CDR2 SYGVKD. V dropped 2 bases and J dropped 6 bases, with 11 bases sitting between them. The CDR3 is made up of 14 amino acids. CDR3 amino acids: CAISEAVRGNEQFF. The CDR3 coding sequence is TGTGCCATCAGTGAGGCGGTACGGGGCAATGAGCAGTTCTTC.

Of note for this clonotype: Given a much more abundant clone one base away, this may be a read error. This sequence joins TRBV12-3 or TRBV12-4 and TRBJ2-3; 8 positions agree with TRBD1. This CDR3 is 13 amino acids long. CDR3 residues: CATQGDHTNTQYF. The DNA of the CDR3 is TGTGCCACACAGGGGGACCACACAAATACGCAGTATTTT.

This clonotype was observed at least ten times. The CDR3 region is CSARYRGLTEAFF. The CDR3, as DNA: TGCAGTGCTAGATACAGGGGGCTCACTGAAGCTTTCTTT. This chain uses TRBV20-1 with TRBJ1-1, with TRBD1 matching 9 bases. With V trimmed by 2 bases and J by 4 bases, 2 bases remained unmatched. CDR1 and CDR2 (germline): DFQATT, SNEGSKA (reference sequence). The CDR3 has 13 amino acids.

On this clonotype itself: A much larger clone differs by one base, so this may be a read error. CDR3 in DNA: TGTGGCAGCAGTGAATTTGGGGGGCTTAGCAATCAGCCCCAGCATTTT. Encoded protein: CGSSEFGGLSNQPQHF. This chain links TRBV6-1 with TRBJ1-5, with D maybe TRBD1 (6 bases). Germline-derived CDR1 and CDR2 are MNHNS and SASEGT. This CDR3 contains 16 residues.

This chain connects TRBV11-2 to TRBJ1-5, with D uncertain. V lost 2 bases, J lost 0 bases, and 11 bases lay in between. This CDR3 has 16 amino acids. Per germline, CDR1 SGHAT and CDR2 FQNNGV. The CDR3 sequence is CASSLQADPSNQPQHF. In DNA, the CDR3 is TGTGCCAGCAGCTTACAGGCGGACCCTAGCAATCAGCCCCAGCATTTT.

In the case of this clonotype: Since a much larger clone is just one base distant, this may be a read error. The V call is TRBV5-6, the J call TRBJ2-7; D is possibly TRBD1 or TRBD2 (5 bases each). Germline CDR1 SGHDT, CDR2 YYEEEE. The CDR3 runs to 17 residues. Between the trimmed V and J ends, which lost 1 base and 5 bases, there was a span of 22 bases. This CDR3 is CASSLKTGKGVFDEQYF. The CDR3, as DNA: TGTGCCAGCAGCTTGAAAACCGGGAAAGGGGTCTTCGACGAGCAGTACTTC.

This sequence joins TRBV20-1 and TRBJ1-5; D not certain. Per the germline V gene, CDR1 is DFQATT and CDR2 is SNEGSKA (reference sequence). Trimming removed 0 bases at V and 0 bases at J, with 12 bases between. The CDR3 loop spans 16 amino acids. CDR3 protein: CSARDRSASSNQPQHF. As DNA, the CDR3 is TGCAGTGCTAGAGATCGGTCAGCTTCTAGCAATCAGCCCCAGCATTTT.

The chain combines TRBV12-3 or TRBV12-4 with TRBJ1-1; D ambiguous. V was pared by 6 bases and J by 7 bases, with 18 bases between. The CDR3 covers 14 residues. The CDR3 bases are TGTGCCAGCAGCCGCATGGGCGGACGGAATGAAGCTTTCTTT. It yields the protein CASSRMGGRNEAFF.

This clonotype has a handful of counts. The rearrangement links TRBV20-1 to TRBJ2-1; tentatively, D is TRBD2 (6 bases). Deletions cut 4 bases from V and 0 bases from J, with 13 bases between. The CDR3 spans 15 residues. Germline V gene data show CDR1 as DFQATT and CDR2 as SNEGSKA (reference sequence). CDR3 coding DNA: TGCAGTGCTACCCCGGGACTGGACTCCTACAATGAGCAGTTCTTC. Translation gives CSATPGLDSYNEQFF.

This clonotype was recorded many times. The chain joins TRBV28 to TRBJ1-5; no firm D call. The CDR3 length is 14 residues. Germline lookup yields CDR1 MDHEN and CDR2 SYDVKM. V lost 5 bases to trimming and J lost 0 bases, with 8 bases between them. In nucleotides, the CDR3 is TGTGCCAGCAGTGCCGTGAGTAGCAATCAGCCCCAGCATTTT. Translated, it gives CASSAVSSNQPQHF.

This clonotype was detected ten times or more. This rearrangement joins TRBV3-1 to TRBJ1-1; D might be TRBD1 (6 bases). This CDR3 is built from 15 residues. Per germline, CDR1 LGHDT and CDR2 YNNKEL (reference sequence). V was trimmed by 2 bases and J by 5 bases, leaving 15 bases between them. The CDR3 nucleotides are TGTGCCAGCAGCCAACTCCGGGACATTGGGACTGAAGCTTTCTTT. Translating it yields CASSQLRDIGTEAFF.

Only a few counts were recorded for this clonotype. A read error may account for a junction end that differs from germline. The V call is TRBV7-9, the J call TRBJ2-7; D may correspond to TRBD1 or TRBD2 (5 bases each). This CDR3 is 16 amino acids long. Germline-derived CDR1 and CDR2 are SEHNR and FQNEAQ (reference sequence). The CDR3 reads CASILAPGSAKGEQYF. CDR3 nucleotides: TGTGCCAGCATCTTAGCCCCGGGTAGCGCCAAGGGGGAGCAGTACTTC.